This T cell receptor (beta chain) originates from a study of blood T cell repertoires in COVID-19. The overall study: Acute and convalescent COVID-19 specimens originated in the United States, Italy and Spain. Sources were T cells, B-cell-depleted T cells, or PBMCs; the material itself was cDNA or gDNA.

Authors' methods: Estimation of nucleated cell counts was performed using reference gene primer amplification. Some clones are missing from TCRdb's copy, which holds only in-frame ones; the method was immunoSEQ multiplex PCR. V and J calls and clone size are copied from that table; D and trimming were computed from the DNA. The top ten clones hold approximately 8% of a sample with 130,000 to 150,000 clones, roughly 85% of them seen once. Patients from Seattle were sampled longitudinally, starting during active infection. Germline V gene sequence: CDR1 KGHSH, CDR2 LQKENI. V was cut by 3 bases and J by 9 bases, with 15 bases left in between. The length of the CDR3 is 15 residues.

V gene TRBV18 combines with J gene TRBJ1-6; no definite D call. This clonotype was sampled from a woman aged 60 to 75 with COVID-19, enrolled during active disease. Sequencing used peripheral blood. The DNA for the CDR3 is TGTGCCAGCTCACCGGAGCCCAGAGGAGGTTCACCCCTCCACTTT. Translating gives CASSPEPRGGSPLHF.